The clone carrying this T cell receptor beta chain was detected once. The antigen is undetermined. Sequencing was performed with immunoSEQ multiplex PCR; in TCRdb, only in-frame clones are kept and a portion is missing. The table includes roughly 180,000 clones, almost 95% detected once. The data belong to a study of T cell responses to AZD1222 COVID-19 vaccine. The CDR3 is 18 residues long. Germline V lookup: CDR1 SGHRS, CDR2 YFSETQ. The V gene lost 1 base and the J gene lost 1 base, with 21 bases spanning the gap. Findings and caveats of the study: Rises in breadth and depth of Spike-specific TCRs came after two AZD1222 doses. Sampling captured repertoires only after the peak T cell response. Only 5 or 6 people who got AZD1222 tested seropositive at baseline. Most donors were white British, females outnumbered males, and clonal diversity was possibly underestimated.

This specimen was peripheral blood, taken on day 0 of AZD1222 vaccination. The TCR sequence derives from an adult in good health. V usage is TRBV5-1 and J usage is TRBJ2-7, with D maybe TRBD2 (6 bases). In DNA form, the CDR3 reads TGCGCCAGCAGCTTGAGACTCCCGGCCGGGAGTTCATCCTACGAGCAGTACTTC. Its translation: CASSLRLPAGSSSYEQYF. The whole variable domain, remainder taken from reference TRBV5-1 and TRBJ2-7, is KAGVTQTPRYLIKTRGQQVTLSCSPISGHRSVSWYQQTPGQGLQFLFEYFSETQRNKGNFPGRFSGRQFSNSRSEMNVSTLELGDSALYLCASSLRLPAGSSSYEQYFGPGTRLTVT.